This T cell receptor beta chain stems from a study of blood T cell repertoires in COVID-19. The overall study: Italy, Spain and the United States were the sources of the convalescent and acute COVID-19 samples.

V lost 6 bases to trimming and J lost 6 bases, with 9 bases between them. Per the germline V gene, CDR1 is MDHEN and CDR2 is SYDVKM. The CDR3 extends over 11 amino acids. Original methodology: Reference gene primer amplification gave nucleated cell count estimates. Sequenced by immunoSEQ multiplex PCR; TCRdb stores in-frame clones only, minus some. V and J calls and clone size are as listed in that table; D and trimming were resolved from the DNA. The sample records around 75,000 clones, 65% to 85% being singletons. During active infection, Seattle patients enrolled and were then monitored through disease.

Material for sequencing was peripheral blood. The source of this sequence is a man over 45 with COVID-19, enrolled during active disease. The V call is TRBV28, the J call TRBJ2-7; D ambiguous. CDR3 bases: TGTGCCAGCAGCGACCGGGTCGAGCAGTACTTC. Translated: CASSDRVEQYF.